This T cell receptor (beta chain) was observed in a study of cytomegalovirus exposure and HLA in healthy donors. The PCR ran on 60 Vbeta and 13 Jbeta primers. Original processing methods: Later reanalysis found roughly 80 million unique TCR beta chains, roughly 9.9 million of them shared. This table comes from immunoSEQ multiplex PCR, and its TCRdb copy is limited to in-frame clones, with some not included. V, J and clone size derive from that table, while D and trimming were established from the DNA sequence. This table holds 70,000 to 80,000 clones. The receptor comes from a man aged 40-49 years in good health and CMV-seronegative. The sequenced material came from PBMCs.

The CDR3 DNA follows: TGTGCCAGCAGCCCTAGAGGGGACAGGGGTTCACCCCTCCACTTT. Translating it yields CASSPRGDRGSPLHF. The genes are TRBV7-6 and TRBJ1-6; 10 nucleotides align to TRBD1. V gave up 5 bases and J gave up 9 bases; unmatched junction bases: 7. CDR3 size: 15 residues. Germline-derived CDR1 and CDR2 are SGHVS and FNYEAQ.